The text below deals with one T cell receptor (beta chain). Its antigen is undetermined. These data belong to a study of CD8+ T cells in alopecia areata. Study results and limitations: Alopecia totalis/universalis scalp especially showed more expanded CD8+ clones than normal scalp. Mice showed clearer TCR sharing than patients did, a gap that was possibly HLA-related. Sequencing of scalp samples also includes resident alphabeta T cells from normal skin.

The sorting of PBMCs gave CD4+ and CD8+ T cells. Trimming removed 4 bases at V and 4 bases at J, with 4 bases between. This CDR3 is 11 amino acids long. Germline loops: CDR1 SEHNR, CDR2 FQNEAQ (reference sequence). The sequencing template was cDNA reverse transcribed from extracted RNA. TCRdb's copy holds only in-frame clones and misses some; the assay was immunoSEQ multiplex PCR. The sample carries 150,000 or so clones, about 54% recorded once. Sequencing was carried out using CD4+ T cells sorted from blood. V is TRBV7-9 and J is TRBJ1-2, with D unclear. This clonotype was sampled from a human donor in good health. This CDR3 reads CASSSAYGYTF. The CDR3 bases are TGTGCCAGCAGCTCGGCCTATGGCTACACCTTC.